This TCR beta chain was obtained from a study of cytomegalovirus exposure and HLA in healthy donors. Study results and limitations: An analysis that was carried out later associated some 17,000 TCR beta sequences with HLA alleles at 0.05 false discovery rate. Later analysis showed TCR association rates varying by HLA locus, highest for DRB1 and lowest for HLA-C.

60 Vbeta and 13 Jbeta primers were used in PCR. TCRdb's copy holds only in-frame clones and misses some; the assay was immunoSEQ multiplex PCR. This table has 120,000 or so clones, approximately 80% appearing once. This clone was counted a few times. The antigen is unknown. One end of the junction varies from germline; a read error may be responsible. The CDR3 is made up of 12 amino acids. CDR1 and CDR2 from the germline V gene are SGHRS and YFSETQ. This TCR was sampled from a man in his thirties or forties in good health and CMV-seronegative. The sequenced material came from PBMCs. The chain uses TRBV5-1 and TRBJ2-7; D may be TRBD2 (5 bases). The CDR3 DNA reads TGCGCCAGCAGCTCGGGGTCCTCCGAGCAGTACTTC. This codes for CASSSGSSEQYF.